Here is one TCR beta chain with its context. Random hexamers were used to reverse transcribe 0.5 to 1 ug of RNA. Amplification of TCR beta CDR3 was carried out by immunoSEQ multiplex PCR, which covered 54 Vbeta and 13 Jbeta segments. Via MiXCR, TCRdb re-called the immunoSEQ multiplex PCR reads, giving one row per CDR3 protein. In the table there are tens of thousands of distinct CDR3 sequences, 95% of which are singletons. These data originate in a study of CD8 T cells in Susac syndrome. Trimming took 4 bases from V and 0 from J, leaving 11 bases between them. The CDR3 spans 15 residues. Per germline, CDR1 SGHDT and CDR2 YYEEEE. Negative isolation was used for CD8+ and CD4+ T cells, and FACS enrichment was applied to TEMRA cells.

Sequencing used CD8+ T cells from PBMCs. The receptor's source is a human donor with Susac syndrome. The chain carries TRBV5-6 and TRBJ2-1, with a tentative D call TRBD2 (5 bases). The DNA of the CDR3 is TGTGCCAGCAGCGGAGGTGGTGGCTCCTACAATGAGCAGTTCTTC. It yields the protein CASSGGGGSYNEQFF.